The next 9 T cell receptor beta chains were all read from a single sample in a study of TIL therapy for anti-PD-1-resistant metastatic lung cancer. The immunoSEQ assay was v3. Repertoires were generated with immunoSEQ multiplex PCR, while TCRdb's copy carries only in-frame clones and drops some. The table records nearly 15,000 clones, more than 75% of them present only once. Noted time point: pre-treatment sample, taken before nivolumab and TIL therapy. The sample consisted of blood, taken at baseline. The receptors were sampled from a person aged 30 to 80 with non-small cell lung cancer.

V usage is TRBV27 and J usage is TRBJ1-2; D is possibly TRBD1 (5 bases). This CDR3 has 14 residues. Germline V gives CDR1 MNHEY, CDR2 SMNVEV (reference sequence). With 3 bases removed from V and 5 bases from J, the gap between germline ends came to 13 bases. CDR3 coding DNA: TGTGCCAGCAGTTTGTCGCGAGGGGTATATGGCTACACCTTC. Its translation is CASSLSRGVYGYTF.

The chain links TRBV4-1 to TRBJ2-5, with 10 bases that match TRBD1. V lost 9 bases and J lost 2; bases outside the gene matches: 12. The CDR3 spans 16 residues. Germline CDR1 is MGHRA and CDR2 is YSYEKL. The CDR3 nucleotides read TGCGCCAGTTCCCGGGGACAGGGGATATCACAAGAGACCCAGTACTTC. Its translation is CASSRGQGISQETQYF.

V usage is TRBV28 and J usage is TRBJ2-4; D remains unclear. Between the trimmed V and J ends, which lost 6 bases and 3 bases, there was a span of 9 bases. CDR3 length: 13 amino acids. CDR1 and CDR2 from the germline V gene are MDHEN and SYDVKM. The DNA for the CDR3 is TGTGCCAGCAGACACCTATACAAAAACATTCAGTACTTC. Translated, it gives CASRHLYKNIQYF.

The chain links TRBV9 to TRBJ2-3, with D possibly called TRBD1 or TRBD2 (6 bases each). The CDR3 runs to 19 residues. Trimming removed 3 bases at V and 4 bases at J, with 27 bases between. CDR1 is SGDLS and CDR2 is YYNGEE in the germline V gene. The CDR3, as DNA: TGTGCCAGCAGCGGCGTTAAACGGCGGGGACAACCCGGACCAGATACGCAGTATTTT. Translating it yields CASSGVKRRGQPGPDTQYF.

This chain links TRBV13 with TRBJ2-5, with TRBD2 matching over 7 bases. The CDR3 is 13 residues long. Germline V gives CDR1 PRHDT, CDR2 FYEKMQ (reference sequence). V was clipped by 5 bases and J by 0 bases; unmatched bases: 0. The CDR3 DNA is TGTGCCAGCAGCCGGGGGGACCAAGAGACCCAGTACTTC. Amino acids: CASSRGDQETQYF.

CDR3: CASSSGGTYNEQFF. DNA for the CDR3: TGTGCCAGCAGCTCAGGGGGCACCTACAATGAGCAGTTCTTC. The V gene is TRBV7-9, the J gene TRBJ2-1, with 8 bases fitting TRBD1. The CDR3 runs to 14 residues. J was trimmed by 2 bases and V by 4 bases; bases with no gene match: 1. Germline CDR1 SEHNR, CDR2 FQNEAQ (reference sequence).

The CDR3 DNA reads as TGTGCCAGCAGCTTAATGGCTCTAGGAACCTACAATGAGCAGTTCTTC. Protein: CASSLMALGTYNEQFF. This rearrangement joins TRBV7-3 to TRBJ2-1; D uncertain. The germline V and J ends were trimmed by 1 base and 2 bases, with 12 bases remaining between them. Germline CDR1 is SGHTA and CDR2 is FQGTGA. The CDR3 covers 16 residues.

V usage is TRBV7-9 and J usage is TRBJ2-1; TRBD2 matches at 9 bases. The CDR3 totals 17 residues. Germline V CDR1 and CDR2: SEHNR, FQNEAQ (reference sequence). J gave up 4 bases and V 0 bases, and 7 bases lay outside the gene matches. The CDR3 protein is CASSLARASGVYNEQFF. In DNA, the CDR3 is TGTGCCAGCAGCTTAGCGCGGGCTAGCGGGGTTTACAATGAGCAGTTCTTC.

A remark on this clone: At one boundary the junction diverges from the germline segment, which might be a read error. The DNA for the CDR3 is TGTGCCAGTAGTATGGGGCTTCAAGGGACCCAGTACTTC. Encoded protein: CASSMGLQGTQYF. The chain is built from TRBV19 and TRBJ2-5, with a tentative D call TRBD1 (5 bases). CDR3 length: 13 residues. CDR1 is LNHDA, CDR2 SQIVND, per germline (reference sequence). Full variable domain (missing parts from reference TRBV19 and TRBJ2-5): DGGITQSPKYLFRKEGQNVTLSCEQNLNHDAMYWYRQDPGQGLRLIYYSQIVNDFQKGDIAEGYSVSREKKESFPLTVTSAQKNPTAFYLCASSMGLQGTQYFGPGTRLLVL.